One sample yielded the 27 T cell receptor beta chains listed below, sequenced in a study of identical twins. Each CDR3 protein is one row after TCRdb ran MiXCR on the 5' RACE reads. The sample carries about 240,000 distinct CDR3 sequences, over 9.5% recorded once. Material: memory T cells sorted from blood. These receptors all come from a man aged 50-59 years in good health.

The chain carries TRBV28 and TRBJ2-7, with 8 nucleotides matching TRBD2. The ends lost 8 bases at V and 7 bases at J; junction bases unmatched: 7. Germline CDR1 and CDR2: MDHEN and SYDVKM. The CDR3 is made up of 12 amino acids. The CDR3 loop is CASETSGGEQYF. The CDR3 bases are TGTGCCAGCGAAACCAGCGGGGGTGAGCAGTACTTC.

This clonotype turned up a few times. The chain joins TRBV20-1 to TRBJ2-5, with 9 bases aligning to TRBD2. The CDR3 is 14 amino acids. Trimming at V came to 6 bases and at J to 3 bases, leaving 8 bases not matched to a gene. CDR1 is DFQATT, CDR2 SNEGSKA, per germline (reference sequence). CDR3 DNA: TGCAGTGCAATAGCGGGAGTAGGGAAAGAGACCCAGTACTTC. Protein: CSAIAGVGKETQYF.

The table lists this clonotype with many counts. J is TRBJ2-5 and V is TRBV4-3, with 12 bases fitting TRBD2. Germline V gene sequence: CDR1 LGHNA, CDR2 YSLEER. The J segment lost 9 bases and the V segment lost 0 bases, leaving 11 bases of the junction unmatched. This CDR3 comprises 17 residues. For the CDR3, the DNA is TGCGCCAGCAGCCAAGATTGGGCGACTAGCGGGAGTACGCCCCAGTACTTC. As protein: CASSQDWATSGSTPQYF.

This clonotype was observed many times. The chain recombines TRBV11-1 with TRBJ2-1, with D possibly being TRBD1 or TRBD2 (6 bases each). Deletions cut 0 bases from V and 5 bases from J, with 20 bases between. The CDR3 loop spans 18 amino acids. The germline V gene encodes CDR1 SGHAT and CDR2 FQDESV (reference sequence). CDR3 DNA: TGTGCCAGCAGCTTAGCGAGGTCCAGGGGAGGAAGAAACAATGAGCAGTTCTTC. It yields the protein CASSLARSRGGRNNEQFF.

This clonotype was counted a few times. The V gene is TRBV7-9, the J gene TRBJ2-3, with D perhaps assigned TRBD1 or TRBD2 (5 bases each). Trimming cost V 7 bases and J 9 bases, with 20 bases left between them. The germline gives CDR1 SEHNR, CDR2 FQNEAQ (reference sequence). This CDR3 comprises 14 residues. CDR3 sequence (DNA): TGTGCCAGCAACCGGGACGGAGGCTTCGACACGCAGTATTTT. This translates into CASNRDGGFDTQYF.

Ten or more counts support this clonotype. The chain joins TRBV12-3 or TRBV12-4 to TRBJ1-3; no clear D gene. CDR3 length: 17 amino acids. The V end was cut by 6 bases, the J end by 0 bases, with 18 bases between. For the CDR3, the DNA is TGTGCCAGCAGGCCCTATGTCGGACGCATCTCTGGAAACACCATATATTTT. Its protein product is CASRPYVGRISGNTIYF.

This clonotype was found many times. The chain has TRBV7-2 and TRBJ2-5; TRBD2 agrees at 11 bases. The germline V gene has CDR1 SGHTA and CDR2 FQGNSA. This CDR3 spans 17 amino acids. The trim removed 4 bases at V and 2 bases at J, leaving 9 bases unmatched. The CDR3 region is CASSWGTSGGFQETQYF. CDR3 DNA: TGTGCCAGCAGCTGGGGAACTAGCGGGGGATTTCAAGAGACCCAGTACTTC.

At least ten counts were recorded for this clonotype. V and J are TRBV28 and TRBJ2-3, with D tentatively TRBD2 (6 bases). Per germline, CDR1 MDHEN and CDR2 SYDVKM. CDR3 size: 16 residues. V gave up 8 bases and J gave up 1 base, with 19 bases separating them. The CDR3 region is CASDGPRRGRTDTQYF. The CDR3 coding sequence is TGTGCCAGCGACGGCCCGAGGCGGGGCCGCACAGATACGCAGTATTTT.

This CDR3 reads CAWSLTGGTYEQYF. The CDR3 DNA reads TGTGCCTGGAGTTTGACGGGGGGAACCTACGAGCAGTACTTC. The chain recombines TRBV30 with TRBJ2-7; 7 positions match TRBD2. The CDR3 runs to 14 residues. V shed 2 bases, J shed 2 bases, and the junction held 6 bases outside the gene matches. Germline V CDR1 and CDR2: GTSNPN, SVGIG (reference sequence).

J is TRBJ1-2 and V is TRBV6-5, with 8 bases identical to TRBD1. The CDR3 sequence is 14 residues long. The V and J ends lost 2 bases and 5 bases, in that order; junction bases with no gene match: 4. Germline CDR1 is MNHEY and CDR2 is SVGAGI. The CDR3 region has the DNA TGTGCCAGCAGTTACCTGGGACAGGCTTATGGCTACACCTTC. It codes for CASSYLGQAYGYTF.

The rearrangement joins TRBV20-1 to TRBJ1-4; D gene uncertain. The length of the CDR3 is 14 residues. The V gene lost 1 base and the J gene lost 2 bases, with 8 bases spanning the gap. The V gene's germline CDR1 is DFQATT and CDR2 SNEGSKA (reference sequence). CDR3 DNA sequence: TGCAGTGCTAGAGCCCAGCAGACTAATGAAAAACTGTTTTTT. Residues: CSARAQQTNEKLFF.

The rearrangement links TRBV2 to TRBJ2-7; TRBD1 aligns across 10 bases. The V gene's germline CDR1 is SNHLY and CDR2 FYNNEI. Germline trimming cut 11 bases from V and 4 bases from J; bases unmatched to any gene: 5. This CDR3 contains 12 residues. CDR3 in amino acids: CAGGQGIYEQYF. CDR3 sequence (DNA): TGTGCCGGGGGACAGGGGATTTACGAGCAGTACTTC. Drawing the rest from reference TRBV2 and TRBJ2-7, the complete variable domain is EPEVTQTPSHQVTQMGQEVILRCVPISNHLYFYWYRQILGQKVEFLVSFYNNEISEKSEIFDDQFSVERPDGSNFTLKIRSTKLEDSAMYFCAGGQGIYEQYFGPGTRLTVT.

In its sample, this clonotype was seen many times. V and J are TRBV7-9 and TRBJ1-4, with D possibly being TRBD1 (6 bases). The length of the CDR3 is 15 residues. Deletions cut 5 bases from V and 5 bases from J, with 15 bases between. Germline assignment: CDR1 SEHNR and CDR2 FQNEAQ (reference sequence). The CDR3 sequence is CASSRGTGGNEKLFF. Here the CDR3 DNA reads TGTGCCAGCAGCCGCGGAACGGGGGGCAATGAAAAACTGTTTTTT. Filled out from reference TRBV7-9 and TRBJ1-4, the complete variable domain reads DTGVSQNPRHKITKRGQNVTFRCDPISEHNRLYWYRQTLGQGPEFLTYFQNEAQLEKSRLLSDRFSAERPKGSFSTLEIQRTEQGDSAMYLCASSRGTGGNEKLFFGSGTQLSVL.

There are many counts of this clonotype. The chain recombines TRBV7-2 with TRBJ2-5; D may be TRBD1 (7 bases). Germline CDR1 reads SGHTA; CDR2 reads FQGNSA. V was shortened by 5 bases and J by 11 bases, with 15 bases between the two germline ends. The CDR3 extends over 12 amino acids. The CDR3 here is CASSRRDSLQYF. CDR3 bases: TGTGCCAGCAGCAGGCGGGACAGCCTTCAGTACTTC.

This clonotype occurred a few times. This chain uses TRBV6-2 or TRBV6-3 with TRBJ2-3; 10 nucleotides align to TRBD2. V shed 0 bases, J shed 6 bases, and the junction held 6 bases outside the gene matches. Germline V gene sequence: CDR1 MNHEY, CDR2 SVGEGT. The CDR3 loop spans 16 amino acids. CDR3 protein: CASSYSEREGPDTQYF. The CDR3 region has the DNA TGTGCCAGCAGTTACTCTGAGCGGGAGGGCCCTGATACGCAGTATTTT.

The table lists this clonotype with a few counts. The chain carries TRBV5-1 and TRBJ1-4, with D unresolved. Germline CDR1 SGHRS, CDR2 YFSETQ. The CDR3 totals 14 residues. Trimming took 5 bases from V and 0 from J, leaving 8 bases between them. CDR3 DNA sequence: TGCGCCAGCAGGACAACTGCAACTAATGAAAAACTGTTTTTT. This gives the protein CASRTTATNEKLFF.

The chain recombines TRBV7-8 with TRBJ1-4; perhaps TRBD1 as D (5 bases). Deletions cut 7 bases from V and 7 bases from J, with 13 bases between. This CDR3 comprises 13 residues. Germline V gene sequence: CDR1 SGHVS, CDR2 FQNEAQ. CDR3 protein: CASNRQSGEKLFF. The CDR3, as DNA: TGTGCCAGCAACAGGCAAAGTGGTGAAAAACTGTTTTTT.

The gene calls are TRBV7-9 and TRBJ2-5, with TRBD1 matching over 9 bases. Germline CDR1 is SEHNR and CDR2 is FQNEAQ (reference sequence). There are 14 residues in the CDR3. J was trimmed by 13 bases and V by 7 bases; bases with no gene match: 16. In DNA form, the CDR3 reads TGTGCCAGCACCCAGCAGGGACAGGGTGCTATCCTGTACTTC. Protein product: CASTQQGQGAILYF.

V and J are TRBV11-1 and TRBJ2-5; D is undetermined. The CDR3 has 15 residues. The V gene lost 7 bases and the J gene lost 7 bases, with 22 bases spanning the gap. Germline values: CDR1 SGHAT, CDR2 FQDESV (reference sequence). The CDR3: CASKLDRQAARTQYF. As DNA, the CDR3 is TGTGCCAGCAAGCTCGACCGGCAGGCGGCTAGGACCCAGTACTTC.

The J gene is TRBJ2-1, the V gene TRBV30; D is unresolved. CDR1 is GTSNPN, CDR2 SVGIG, per germline (reference sequence). The CDR3 covers 15 residues. With 0 bases removed from V and 0 bases from J, the gap between germline ends came to 9 bases. CDR3 in amino acids: CAWSVGITSYNEQFF. Written as DNA, the CDR3 is TGTGCCTGGAGTGTGGGGATAACCTCCTACAATGAGCAGTTCTTC.

The rearrangement links TRBV20-1 to TRBJ2-1; a weak D match, TRBD2 (5 bases). The CDR3 is made up of 14 amino acids. The ends were cut back, 3 bases at V and 7 bases at J, with 16 bases in the middle. The V gene's germline CDR1 is DFQATT and CDR2 SNEGSKA (reference sequence). The CDR3 bases are TGCAGTGCTAGTTGGGGAGCAGGATGGAATGAGCAGTTCTTC. It encodes CSASWGAGWNEQFF.

J is TRBJ2-3 and V is TRBV7-2; no clear D gene. The germline gives CDR1 SGHTA, CDR2 FQGNSA. Trimming took off 1 base at V and 9 bases at J, with 11 bases between the two ends. The CDR3 has 13 residues. CDR3 region: CASSLGPRKTQYF. Written as DNA, the CDR3 is TGTGCCAGCAGCTTAGGCCCGCGTAAGACGCAGTATTTT.

The chain has TRBV10-2 and TRBJ2-5; 8 nucleotides align to TRBD2. Germline V gives CDR1 WSHSY, CDR2 SAAADI. The length of the CDR3 is 16 residues. Germline trimming cut 2 bases from V and 5 bases from J; bases unmatched to any gene: 10. The CDR3 sequence: CASSERLSGGLETQYF. The CDR3 coding sequence is TGCGCCAGCAGTGAGAGGTTGAGCGGGGGATTGGAGACCCAGTACTTC.

The chain carries TRBV20-1 and TRBJ2-4; D remains unclear. Germline CDR1 reads DFQATT; CDR2 reads SNEGSKA (reference sequence). The CDR3 totals 13 residues. Between the trimmed V and J ends, which lost 6 bases and 0 bases, there was a span of 9 bases. The CDR3 bases are TGCAGTGCCACAGTTATAGCCAAAAACATTCAGTACTTC. It specifies CSATVIAKNIQYF.

CDR3 coding DNA: TGCGCCAGCAGCCAAGACCGGGCCTCAGGGGGGAATGAGCAGTTCTTC. Encoded protein: CASSQDRASGGNEQFF. This sequence joins TRBV4-3 and TRBJ2-1, with a tentative D call TRBD1 (7 bases). The CDR3 is made up of 16 amino acids. Germline V gives CDR1 LGHNA, CDR2 YSLEER. The germline V and J ends were trimmed by 0 bases and 7 bases, with 16 bases remaining between them.

The chain uses TRBV27 and TRBJ2-3; 14 positions match TRBD2. V was pared by 4 bases and J by 4 bases, with 7 bases of the junction left unmatched. The CDR3 is made up of 17 amino acids. CDR1 and CDR2 (germline): MNHEY, SMNVEV (reference sequence). In DNA, the CDR3 is TGTGCCAGCAGTTACCTCCCGGGACTAGCGGGAGCAGATACGCAGTATTTT. It yields the protein CASSYLPGLAGADTQYF.

Many counts were recorded for this clonotype. The V call is TRBV29-1, the J call TRBJ2-5; perhaps TRBD1 as D (5 bases). Trimming left V 3 bases short and J 4 bases short, with 12 bases between. The germline CDR1 and CDR2 sequences are SQVTM and ANQGSEA. CDR3 length: 13 amino acids. CDR3 region: CSVDYQGRETQYF. The DNA for the CDR3 is TGCAGCGTTGATTATCAGGGAAGAGAGACCCAGTACTTC.